The 25 T cell receptor beta chains presented below share a single source sample, sequenced in a study of human T cells and chemical hapten exposure. TCRdb itself ran the RACE reads through MiXCR, one entry per CDR3 protein. The repertoire holds approximately 180,000 distinct CDR3 sequences, with about 31% as singletons. Time point defined: pre-sensitization, week 0. Sample treatment: therapeutic diphenylcyclopropenone sensitization with weekly scalp DPC. Sequenced material: whole blood, taken in connection with sensitization to the hapten diphenylcyclopropenone (DPC). The receptor set was obtained from a woman aged 30 to 39 with alopecia areata. Some clones in this sample may be carry-over from other donors' samples.

This clonotype was counted only a few times. V gene TRBV5-1 combines with J gene TRBJ2-1; 7 bases are a match to TRBD2. J lost 4 bases, V lost 0 bases, and 7 bases had no gene match. Per the germline V gene, CDR1 is SGHRS and CDR2 is YFSETQ. The CDR3 loop spans 16 amino acids. CDR3 in DNA: TGCGCCAGCAGCTTGGGGGTCGGGAGGACATACAATGAGCAGTTCTTC. Translation gives CASSLGVGRTYNEQFF.

This clonotype was counted only a few times. J is TRBJ2-2 and V is TRBV29-1, with D tentatively TRBD1 (5 bases). CDR1 and CDR2 (germline): SQVTM, ANQGSEA. The V gene lost 3 bases and the J gene lost 1 base, with 9 bases spanning the gap. The CDR3 is made up of 14 amino acids. The CDR3 nucleotides are TGCAGCGTTGACTTTAGGGGGAACACCGGGGAGCTGTTTTTT. It yields the protein CSVDFRGNTGELFF.

V is TRBV7-9 and J is TRBJ1-2, with TRBD1 matching 7 bases. The CDR3 contains 12 residues. The germline CDR1 and CDR2 sequences are SEHNR and FQNEAQ (reference sequence). With V trimmed by 1 base and J by 7 bases, 0 bases remained unmatched. The CDR3 loop is CASSLDRGGYTF. The CDR3 region has the DNA TGTGCCAGCAGCTTAGACAGGGGTGGCTACACCTTC.

This sequence joins TRBV5-6 and TRBJ1-6; D ambiguous. With 1 base removed from V and 7 bases from J, the gap between germline ends came to 6 bases. CDR3 length equals 13 residues. In germline, CDR1 is SGHDT, CDR2 YYEEEE. CDR3 coding DNA: TGTGCCAGCAGCTTGTGGGAGAATTCACCCCTCCACTTT. Translated: CASSLWENSPLHF.

This clonotype has a handful of counts. V gene TRBV7-9 combines with J gene TRBJ2-3, with D unresolved. The CDR3 loop spans 14 amino acids. The germline V and J ends were trimmed by 5 bases and 8 bases, with 17 bases remaining between them. Per germline, CDR1 SEHNR and CDR2 FQNEAQ (reference sequence). The chain's CDR3 is CASSPRIVDGTQYF. Here the CDR3 DNA reads TGTGCCAGCAGCCCCCGGATTGTGGATGGTACGCAGTATTTT.

V gene TRBV28 combines with J gene TRBJ2-3, with TRBD2 identical over 11 bases. Germline V CDR1 and CDR2: MDHEN, SYDVKM. The CDR3 spans 16 residues. Germline trimming cut 3 bases from V and 2 bases from J; bases unmatched to any gene: 4. The CDR3 loop reads CASSFSSGRTTDTQYF. In DNA form, the CDR3 reads TGTGCCAGCAGTTTTTCTAGCGGGAGGACCACAGATACGCAGTATTTT.

The chain carries TRBV7-8 and TRBJ2-1; TRBD2 agrees at 12 bases. V was clipped by 5 bases and J by 5 bases; unmatched bases: 1. Germline values: CDR1 SGHVS, CDR2 FQNEAQ. The CDR3 loop spans 14 amino acids. The CDR3 loop reads CASSRLAGDNEQFF. The CDR3 coding sequence is TGTGCCAGCAGCCGACTAGCGGGAGACAATGAGCAGTTCTTC.

The chain recombines TRBV24-1 with TRBJ2-1, with D possibly being TRBD2 (6 bases). Trimming removed 5 bases from V and 4 bases from J, with 11 bases in between. This CDR3 is 14 amino acids long. Germline values: CDR1 KGHDR, CDR2 SFDVKD. CDR3 DNA: TGTGCCACCAGTGGAAGCGGGCCTTACAATGAGCAGTTCTTC. It translates to CATSGSGPYNEQFF.

The CDR3 DNA reads TGTGCCAGCAGTTCGGGACTAGCTCCAGATACGCAGTATTTT. It is translated as CASSSGLAPDTQYF. This chain connects TRBV2 to TRBJ2-3; 9 positions agree with TRBD2. Trimming removed 5 bases from V and 4 bases from J; junction bases left unmatched: 4. CDR1 and CDR2 (germline): SNHLY, FYNNEI. The CDR3 has 14 amino acids.

The chain joins TRBV5-1 to TRBJ2-3; 8 bases line up with TRBD2. Per the germline V gene, CDR1 is SGHRS and CDR2 is YFSETQ. Unmatched junction bases numbered 3, after V lost 0 bases and J lost 3 bases. The CDR3 is made up of 15 amino acids. Here the CDR3 reads CASSLDGRATDTQYF. As DNA, the CDR3 is TGCGCCAGCAGCTTGGACGGGAGGGCGACAGATACGCAGTATTTT.

This clonotype was seen only a few times. The chain joins TRBV7-6 to TRBJ2-5; possibly TRBD2 for D (5 bases). Germline V gives CDR1 SGHVS, CDR2 FNYEAQ. The V end was cut by 5 bases, the J end by 5 bases, with 9 bases between. CDR3 size: 12 residues. The CDR3 loop reads CASSQLGETQYF. As DNA, the CDR3 is TGTGCCAGCAGCCAACTAGGGGAGACCCAGTACTTC.

This clonotype turned up a few times. The chain carries TRBV29-1 and TRBJ2-2; tentative D call: TRBD2 (6 bases). Germline CDR1 SQVTM, CDR2 ANQGSEA. Between the trimmed V and J ends, which lost 5 bases and 4 bases, there was a span of 14 bases. The CDR3 consists of 14 residues. The CDR3 DNA reads TGCAGCGTTCCATACTCGGAGGGCACCGGGGAGCTGTTTTTT. Its translation is CSVPYSEGTGELFF.

This clonotype has a handful of counts. V is TRBV6-2 or TRBV6-3 and J is TRBJ2-7; weak D call: TRBD1 (6 bases). Per germline, CDR1 MNHEY and CDR2 SVGEGT. V was trimmed by 0 bases and J by 3 bases, leaving 15 bases between them. This CDR3 contains 16 residues. The DNA for the CDR3 is TGTGCCAGCAGTTACTCGATACCAGGGGATTACTACGAGCAGTACTTC. Its translation: CASSYSIPGDYYEQYF.

This clonotype appeared many times. The chain links TRBV28 to TRBJ2-7; D unresolved. The germline V gene encodes CDR1 MDHEN and CDR2 SYDVKM. Trimming cost V 3 bases and J 2 bases, with 8 bases left between them. The CDR3 has 13 residues. The CDR3 loop reads CASSLVLAYEQYF. As DNA, the CDR3 is TGTGCCAGCAGTTTGGTACTCGCCTACGAGCAGTACTTC.

This clonotype was recorded a few times. This rearrangement joins TRBV6-4 to TRBJ2-1; D unclear. The germline gives CDR1 MRHNA, CDR2 SNTAGT. This CDR3 region has 14 residues. Trimming left V 6 bases short and J 6 bases short, with 15 bases between. Here the CDR3 reads CASSLLSTSNEQFF. DNA for the CDR3: TGTGCCAGCAGCTTACTTAGTACATCCAATGAGCAGTTCTTC.

In this sample, this clonotype turned up a few times. The genes are TRBV7-2 and TRBJ2-7; D remains ambiguous. Germline CDR1 reads SGHTA; CDR2 reads FQGNSA. The V gene lost 0 bases and the J gene lost 3 bases, with 21 bases spanning the gap. This CDR3 has 18 residues. CDR3 nucleotides: TGTGCCAGCAGCTTAGCGCCCTCTAACGGAGCAGCCAGCTACGAGCAGTACTTC. Protein: CASSLAPSNGAASYEQYF.

The sample holds many counts of this clonotype. The gene calls are TRBV29-1 and TRBJ1-3; D is undetermined. This CDR3 comprises 13 residues. The V end lost 4 bases, the J end lost 4 bases, and 11 bases lay between the germline ends. The germline V gene has CDR1 SQVTM and CDR2 ANQGSEA. The CDR3 DNA follows: TGCAGCGTTGTAACATCCTACGGAAACACCATATATTTT. It specifies CSVVTSYGNTIYF.

CDR3 sequence (DNA): TGTGCCAGCAGGCCTGACAGGGTTTTAAGTTCGTATGGCTACACCTTC. This encodes CASRPDRVLSSYGYTF. V and J are TRBV2 and TRBJ1-2; TRBD1 matches 7 bases. The CDR3 sequence is 16 residues long. Germline trimming cut 6 bases from V and 5 bases from J; bases unmatched to any gene: 15. Germline V gives CDR1 SNHLY, CDR2 FYNNEI.

The chain employs TRBV15 and TRBJ1-1; D might be TRBD1 (6 bases). The CDR3 is 12 amino acids. V lost 9 bases and J 3 bases, leaving 11 bases between the germline ends. Germline loops: CDR1 LNHNV, CDR2 YYDKDF (reference sequence). The CDR3 DNA sequence: TGTGCCACAACCGCAGGGGACACTGAAGCTTTCTTT. Residues: CATTAGDTEAFF.

The genes are TRBV28 and TRBJ2-7, with 7 bases fitting TRBD2. V gave up 7 bases and J gave up 0 bases; unmatched junction bases: 12. Germline V gives CDR1 MDHEN, CDR2 SYDVKM. CDR3 length: 16 residues. CDR3: CASTPFSSGSSYEQYF. CDR3 nucleotide sequence: TGTGCCAGCACCCCCTTCTCTAGCGGTTCCTCCTACGAGCAGTACTTC.

The chain employs TRBV7-2 and TRBJ2-3, with a weak D call TRBD1 (6 bases). The germline V gene has CDR1 SGHTA and CDR2 FQGNSA. The CDR3 length is 13 residues. V was shortened by 5 bases and J by 4 bases, with 10 bases between the two germline ends. The CDR3 DNA reads as TGTGCCAGCAGCATCCAGGGGCCAGATACGCAGTATTTT. Protein: CASSIQGPDTQYF.

Many counts were recorded for this clonotype. V usage is TRBV28 and J usage is TRBJ1-1, with D hard to call. Germline V gene data show CDR1 as MDHEN and CDR2 as SYDVKM. V was shortened by 10 bases and J by 8 bases, with 17 bases between the two germline ends. CDR3 size: 12 residues. The CDR3 nucleotides are TGTGCCACCCTAAGGATGGCCCAGGAAGCTTTCTTT. Protein: CATLRMAQEAFF.

The chain recombines TRBV6-4 with TRBJ2-1, with D perhaps TRBD1 or TRBD2 (6 bases each). The germline gives CDR1 MRHNA, CDR2 SNTAGT. V was pared by 4 bases and J by 10 bases, with 17 bases between. The length of the CDR3 is 14 residues. This CDR3 reads CASSVGSGAGEQFF. CDR3 sequence (DNA): TGTGCCAGCAGTGTGGGTTCGGGGGCAGGGGAGCAGTTCTTC.

The gene calls are TRBV5-4 and TRBJ2-7, with 13 nucleotides matching TRBD2. After removal of 3 bases from V and 7 bases from J, the junction contained 4 bases not matched to a gene. The CDR3 consists of 14 residues. CDR1 is SGHNT and CDR2 is YYREEE in the germline V gene (reference sequence). The CDR3 reads CASSSGLAGREQYF. CDR3 DNA sequence: TGTGCCAGCAGCTCGGGACTAGCGGGAAGGGAGCAGTACTTC.

This clonotype was counted only a few times. The gene calls are TRBV28 and TRBJ2-7; the D gene is possibly TRBD2 (6 bases). The CDR3 has 14 amino acids. V lost 6 bases and J 3 bases, leaving 15 bases between the germline ends. CDR1 is MDHEN and CDR2 is SYDVKM in the germline V gene. This chain's CDR3 is CASREGGGHYEQYF. CDR3 nucleotides: TGTGCCAGCAGGGAGGGAGGCGGGCACTACGAGCAGTACTTC.